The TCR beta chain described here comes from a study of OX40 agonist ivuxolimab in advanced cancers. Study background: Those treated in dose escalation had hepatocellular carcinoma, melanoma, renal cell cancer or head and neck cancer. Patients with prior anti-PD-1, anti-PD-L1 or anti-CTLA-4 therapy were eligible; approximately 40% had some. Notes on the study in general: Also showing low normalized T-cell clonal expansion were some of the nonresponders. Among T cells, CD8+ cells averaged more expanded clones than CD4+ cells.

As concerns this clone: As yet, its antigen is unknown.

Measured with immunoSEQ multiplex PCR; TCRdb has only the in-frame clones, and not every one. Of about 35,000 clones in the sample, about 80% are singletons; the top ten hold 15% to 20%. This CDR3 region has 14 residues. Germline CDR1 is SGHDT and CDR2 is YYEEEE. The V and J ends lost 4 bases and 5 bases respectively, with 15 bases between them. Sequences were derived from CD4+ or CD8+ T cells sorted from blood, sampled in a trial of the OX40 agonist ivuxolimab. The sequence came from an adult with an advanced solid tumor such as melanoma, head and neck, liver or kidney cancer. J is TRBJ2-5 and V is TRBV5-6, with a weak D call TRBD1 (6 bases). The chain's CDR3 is CASSRDYRVETQYF. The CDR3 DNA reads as TGTGCCAGCAGCAGAGATTACAGGGTTGAGACCCAGTACTTC.